The 3 T cell receptor beta chains below were found in one sample sequenced in a study of a mutant IDH1 vaccine in newly diagnosed glioma. Time point meaning: week 23, last vaccination. Each dose of the vaccine consisted of 300 ug of mutant IDH1 20-mer peptide, with topical imiquimod. TCRdb's copy holds only in-frame clones and misses some; the assay was immunoSEQ multiplex PCR. The profile shows about 53,000 clones, around 80% of them singletons. Their antigens are not known. The sequences come from PBMCs, collected from a glioma patient whose treatment included an IDH1 peptide vaccine. The receptors here all came from a woman between 35 and 50 years old with glioma. Some clones in this sample may be carry-over from other donors' samples.

V gene TRBV9 combines with J gene TRBJ1-4, with 7 bases aligning to TRBD1. CDR3 length: 14 amino acids. Germline-derived CDR1 and CDR2 are SGDLS and YYNGEE. Trimming removed 4 bases from V and 4 bases from J; junction bases left unmatched: 4. The CDR3 nucleotides read TGTGCCAGCAGCTCGGACAGGTATAATGAAAAACTGTTTTTT. Translated, it gives CASSSDRYNEKLFF.

This chain uses TRBV30 with TRBJ2-7; 10 bases line up with TRBD1. In germline, CDR1 is GTSNPN, CDR2 SVGIG (reference sequence). Trimming at V came to 3 bases and at J to 3 bases, leaving 5 bases not matched to a gene. The CDR3 has 14 amino acids. The CDR3 region has the DNA TGTGCCTGGAGCTCCCGGGACAGGGGCTACGAGCAGTACTTC. Translated, it gives CAWSSRDRGYEQYF.

This clone was seen just once. The chain recombines TRBV15 with TRBJ2-7, with D possibly TRBD2 on 5 matching bases. This CDR3 is built from 14 residues. V was shortened by 6 bases and J by 3 bases, with 15 bases between the two germline ends. Germline assignment: CDR1 LNHNV and CDR2 YYDKDF (reference sequence). The CDR3 region has the DNA TGTGCCACCAGTCGCCGGGGTCCGGACTACGAGCAGTACTTC. Its translation: CATSRRGPDYEQYF.